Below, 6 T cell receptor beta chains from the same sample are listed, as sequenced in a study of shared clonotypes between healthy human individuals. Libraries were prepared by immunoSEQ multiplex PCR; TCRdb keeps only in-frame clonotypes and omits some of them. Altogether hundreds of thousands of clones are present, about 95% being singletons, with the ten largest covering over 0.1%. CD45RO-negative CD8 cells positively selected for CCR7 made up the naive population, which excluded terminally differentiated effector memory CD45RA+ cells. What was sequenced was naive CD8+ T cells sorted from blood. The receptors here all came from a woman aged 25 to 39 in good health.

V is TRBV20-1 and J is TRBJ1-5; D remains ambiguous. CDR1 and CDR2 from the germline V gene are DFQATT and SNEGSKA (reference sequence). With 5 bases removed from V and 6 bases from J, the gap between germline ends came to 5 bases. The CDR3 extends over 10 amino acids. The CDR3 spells CSADGQPQHF. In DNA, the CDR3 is TGCAGTGCTGATGGTCAGCCCCAGCATTTT.

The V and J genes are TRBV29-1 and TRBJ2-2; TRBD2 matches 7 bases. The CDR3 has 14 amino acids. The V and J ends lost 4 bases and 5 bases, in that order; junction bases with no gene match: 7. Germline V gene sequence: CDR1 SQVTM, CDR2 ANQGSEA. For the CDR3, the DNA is TGCAGCGTTGGTCAAGGGAGGGTGACCGGGGAGCTGTTTTTT. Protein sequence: CSVGQGRVTGELFF.

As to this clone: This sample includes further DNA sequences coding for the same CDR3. The CDR3 loop reads CASSPPDTYEQYF. The CDR3, as DNA: TGTGCCAGCTCACCACCAGATACCTACGAGCAGTACTTC. V is TRBV18 and J is TRBJ2-7, with no clear D. CDR3 length: 13 amino acids. Germline V gene lookup returns CDR1 KGHSH and CDR2 LQKENI. The ends were cut back, 0 bases at V and 2 bases at J, with 5 bases in the middle. Looking up the rest from reference TRBV18 and TRBJ2-7 gives the full variable domain: NAGVMQNPRHLVRRRGQEARLRCSPMKGHSHVYWYRQLPEEGLKFMVYLQKENIIDESGMPKERFSAEFPKEGPSILRIQQVVRGDSAAYFCASSPPDTYEQYFGPGTRLTVT.

The CDR3 protein is CASSYGGNYSNQPQHF. The DNA of the CDR3 is TGTGCCAGCAGTTATGGGGGAAATTATAGCAATCAGCCCCAGCATTTT. The V gene is TRBV6-5, the J gene TRBJ1-5; tentatively, D is TRBD1 (5 bases). Germline CDR1 and CDR2: MNHEY and SVGAGI. The CDR3 loop spans 16 amino acids. Trimming stripped 3 bases from V and 0 bases from J, with 12 bases between.

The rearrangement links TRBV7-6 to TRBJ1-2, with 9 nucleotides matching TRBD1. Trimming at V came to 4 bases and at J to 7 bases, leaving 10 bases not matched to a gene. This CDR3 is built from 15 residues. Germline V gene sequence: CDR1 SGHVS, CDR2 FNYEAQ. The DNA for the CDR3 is TGTGCCAGCAGCTCCCCGGGACAGGGAATTGGTGGCTACACCTTC. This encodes CASSSPGQGIGGYTF.

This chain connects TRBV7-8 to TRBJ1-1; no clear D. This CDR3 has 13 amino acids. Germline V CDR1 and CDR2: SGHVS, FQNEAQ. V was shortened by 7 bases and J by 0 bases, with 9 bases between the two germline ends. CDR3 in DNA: TGTGCCAGCACCGATGCGATGAACACTGAAGCTTTCTTT. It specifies CASTDAMNTEAFF.